The 11 T cell receptor beta chains below all came from one sample that was sequenced in a study of blood T cell repertoires in COVID-19. Generated by immunoSEQ multiplex PCR, the TCRdb table keeps only in-frame clones and is missing some. The sample has about 25,000 clones; around 86% are singletons. The source material was peripheral blood. These receptors were obtained from an elderly woman with acute or convalescent COVID-19.

The chain combines TRBV7-9 with TRBJ2-5; D is perhaps TRBD2 (6 bases). The CDR3 covers 16 residues. Per germline, CDR1 SEHNR and CDR2 FQNEAQ (reference sequence). V dropped 1 base and J dropped 2 bases, with 14 bases sitting between them. The CDR3 is CASSLGWRGQQETQYF. The CDR3, as DNA: TGTGCCAGCAGCTTAGGGTGGCGGGGCCAACAAGAGACCCAGTACTTC.

The chain joins TRBV5-4 to TRBJ1-2; D may be TRBD1 (5 bases). This CDR3 has 13 amino acids. Germline V CDR1 and CDR2: SGHNT, YYREEE (reference sequence). V lost 1 base, J lost 2 bases, and 6 bases lay in between. CDR3 region: CASSLSGNYGYTF. CDR3 in DNA: TGTGCCAGCAGCTTGTCAGGGAACTATGGCTACACCTTC. Supplemented by reference TRBV5-4 and TRBJ1-2, the full variable domain reads ETGVTQSPTHLIKTRGQQVTLRCSSQSGHNTVSWYQQALGQGPQFIFQYYREEENGRGNFPPRFSGLQFPNYSSELNVNALELDDSALYLCASSLSGNYGYTFGSGTRLTVV.

This chain connects TRBV5-6 to TRBJ1-1, with D perhaps matching TRBD1 (5 bases). The CDR3 runs to 15 residues. The germline CDR1 and CDR2 sequences are SGHDT and YYEEEE. The V end lost 0 bases, the J end lost 7 bases, and 16 bases lay between the germline ends. The CDR3 DNA reads TGTGCCAGCAGCTTGGAGGCGGCAGGGCCGATTGAAGCTTTCTTT. It encodes CASSLEAAGPIEAFF.

V gene TRBV5-1 combines with J gene TRBJ2-3, with a weak D call TRBD2 (6 bases). This CDR3 has 15 amino acids. The germline CDR1 and CDR2 sequences are SGHRS and YFSETQ. The V gene lost 4 bases and the J gene lost 6 bases, with 18 bases spanning the gap. CDR3 DNA: TGCGCCAGCAGCCACTCCGGGACTTGGGGTGATACGCAGTATTTT. Its translation is CASSHSGTWGDTQYF.

This clone showed up just a few times. CDR3 nucleotides: TGTGCCTGGAGTGGGGGGGGGCTCTTTAGTACTGAAGCTTTCTTT. Protein: CAWSGGGLFSTEAFF. The rearrangement links TRBV30 to TRBJ1-1, with D tentatively TRBD1 (6 bases). From germline, CDR1 is GTSNPN and CDR2 SVGIG (reference sequence). The length of the CDR3 is 15 residues. V lost 1 base and J lost 5, with 17 bases in between.

V usage is TRBV6-5 and J usage is TRBJ2-5; TRBD2 matches at 7 bases. CDR3 length equals 13 residues. V lost 7 bases to trimming and J lost 5 bases; unmatched junction nucleotides: 7. Germline CDR1 and CDR2: MNHEY and SVGAGI. CDR3 sequence: CASKFAGDETQYF. CDR3 DNA sequence: TGTGCCAGCAAGTTTGCGGGAGACGAGACCCAGTACTTC.

In this sample, this clone turned up once. This chain's CDR3 is CATSDQRTSGSENTQYF. CDR3 DNA sequence: TGTGCCACCAGTGACCAAAGGACTAGCGGGAGTGAGAATACGCAGTATTTT. The chain combines TRBV24-1 with TRBJ2-3; TRBD2 aligns across 13 bases. Per germline, CDR1 KGHDR and CDR2 SFDVKD. The CDR3 covers 17 residues. J lost 7 bases, V lost 4 bases, and 10 bases had no gene match.

The chain links TRBV6-1 to TRBJ2-7, with D tentatively TRBD2 (6 bases). CDR1 MNHNS and CDR2 SASEGT come from the germline V gene. The V gene lost 2 bases and the J gene lost 3 bases, with 11 bases spanning the gap. CDR3 length equals 14 residues. This CDR3 reads CASSEPGEVYEQYF. CDR3 nucleotide sequence: TGTGCCAGCAGTGAACCGGGGGAGGTCTACGAGCAGTACTTC.

The gene calls are TRBV28 and TRBJ1-2; D is unresolved. V was trimmed by 6 bases and J by 6 bases, leaving 20 bases between them. This CDR3 comprises 15 residues. CDR1 and CDR2 from the germline V gene are MDHEN and SYDVKM. The CDR3 DNA reads as TGTGCCAGCAGCCCCCTTAGGGCGGGGATTCATGGCTACACCTTC. Its translation: CASSPLRAGIHGYTF.

This chain links TRBV7-2 with TRBJ1-1, with D maybe TRBD1 (5 bases). CDR1 is SGHTA, CDR2 FQGNSA, per germline. The CDR3 length is 15 residues. The ends were cut back, 5 bases at V and 4 bases at J, with 17 bases in the middle. CDR3 residues: CASSPRGGVGTEAFF. The CDR3 DNA is TGTGCCAGCAGCCCCCGAGGAGGGGTCGGCACTGAAGCTTTCTTT.

This clone was detected once. The rearrangement links TRBV5-1 to TRBJ2-7; 9 bases are shared with TRBD1. This CDR3 is 16 amino acids long. In germline, CDR1 is SGHRS, CDR2 YFSETQ. V shed 5 bases and J 5 bases; nucleotides not matched to a gene: 14. The CDR3 loop reads CASSLTTGQGIHEQYF. For the CDR3, the DNA is TGCGCCAGCAGTCTGACCACGGGACAGGGAATTCACGAGCAGTACTTC.